The T cell receptor (beta chain) under discussion was sequenced for a study of T cell responses to AZD1222 COVID-19 vaccine. The assay was immunoSEQ multiplex PCR, and TCRdb's table has in-frame clones only and misses some. The data hold about 180,000 clones, with about 91% observed a single time. The CDR3 consists of 14 residues. Germline CDR1 reads MNHEY; CDR2 reads SVGAGI. Trimming removed 8 bases at V and 5 bases at J, with 18 bases between. The receptor comes from an adult in good health. The rearrangement links TRBV6-5 to TRBJ1-2; D remains ambiguous. The sample was peripheral blood, taken on day 0 of AZD1222 vaccination. CDR3 DNA sequence: TGTGCCAGCTTGGTCCTAGGAGCCCTTTATGGCTACACCTTC. It encodes CASLVLGALYGYTF.